One and the same sample provided the 4 T cell receptor beta chains below, sequenced in a study of blood T cell repertoires in COVID-19. The table came from immunoSEQ multiplex PCR; TCRdb's copy has only in-frame clones and leaves some out. The sample has tens of thousands of clones, around 69% seen once. The sample taken for sequencing was peripheral blood. The receptors come from a man in his 70s with active or convalescent COVID-19.

J is TRBJ1-2 and V is TRBV6-6, with TRBD1 matching over 12 bases. Looked up from germline, CDR1 is MNHNY and CDR2 is SVGAGI (reference sequence). The CDR3 is 15 amino acids. With 10 bases clipped from V and 8 bases from J, the junction kept 14 bases outside the gene matches. CDR3 sequence: CATLSKGTGGRGYTF. The CDR3 region has the DNA TGTGCCACCCTATCAAAAGGGACAGGGGGCCGGGGCTACACCTTC.

This chain joins TRBV3-1 (or the pseudogene TRBV3-2) and TRBJ2-7; a weak D match, TRBD1 (6 bases). The CDR3 is 14 residues long. Germline V gene sequence: CDR1 LGHDT, CDR2 YNNKEL (reference sequence). V shed 4 bases and J shed 6 bases, with 16 bases lying between them. CDR3 residues: CASSPYQGFSEQYF. Here the CDR3 DNA reads TGTGCCAGCAGCCCTTATCAGGGGTTCTCCGAGCAGTACTTC.

This chain connects TRBV28 to TRBJ1-2, with TRBD1 as a possible D gene (6 bases). Germline-derived CDR1 and CDR2 are MDHEN and SYDVKM. Trimming removed 6 bases from V and 5 bases from J, with 19 bases in between. CDR3 length: 15 residues. The CDR3 region has the DNA TGTGCCAGCAGGGCCTACCTGGGACAAAGATATGGCTACACCTTC. Protein sequence: CASRAYLGQRYGYTF.

The chain couples TRBV5-4 to TRBJ1-2; D gene uncertain. Trimming removed 4 bases from V and 8 bases from J, with 15 bases in between. Germline values: CDR1 SGHNT, CDR2 YYREEE (reference sequence). The CDR3 runs to 13 residues. In DNA form, the CDR3 reads TGTGCCAGCAGCCCACTCCCTCAACGAGGCTACACCTTC. This sequence encodes CASSPLPQRGYTF.